This T cell receptor beta chain is from a study of blood T cell repertoires in COVID-19. In the study overall: From the United States, Italy and Spain came samples of acute and convalescent COVID-19.

How the authors handled the data: By means of reference gene primer amplification, nucleated cell counts were estimated. Sequencing was performed with immunoSEQ multiplex PCR; in TCRdb, only in-frame clones are kept and a portion is missing. V and J calls and clone size come straight from that table; D and trimming were deduced from the DNA. Among a few hundred thousand clones listed, about nine tenths were seen once. CDR3 length equals 12 residues. V lost 5 bases and J lost 11; bases outside the gene matches: 6. Per germline, CDR1 SEHNR and CDR2 FQNEAQ (reference sequence). This clone was seen once. Sequencing was carried out using peripheral blood. V gene TRBV7-9 combines with J gene TRBJ2-3, with 8 bases that match TRBD2. This sequence was found in a woman aged 55-70 years with acute or convalescent COVID-19. The CDR3 coding sequence is TGTGCCAGCAGCCCCCTCGGGGGGGGGCAGTATTTT. As protein: CASSPLGGGQYF. The full variable domain, rest sourced from reference TRBV7-9 and TRBJ2-3, is DTGVSQNPRHKITKRGQNVTFRCDPISEHNRLYWYRQTLGQGPEFLTYFQNEAQLEKSRLLSDRFSAERPKGSFSTLEIQRTEQGDSAMYLCASSPLGGGQYFGPGTRLTVL.